Listed below are T cell receptor beta chains from one sample, sequenced in a study of blood T cell repertoires in COVID-19. Generated by immunoSEQ multiplex PCR, the TCRdb table keeps only in-frame clones and is missing some. Among 70,000 to 90,000 clones listed, about four fifths were seen once. The sample consisted of peripheral blood. These receptors originate from a human donor in a cohort sampled during active COVID-19. Each CDR3 is given without its conserved first and last residue.

>TRBJ1-5|TRBV5-1
ASSATGTGRYQPQH
>TRBJ1-5|TRBV9
ASSVDGGNQPQH
>TRBJ2-1|TRBV2
ASRGGGLAGSGEQF
>TRBJ2-7|TRBV14
ASSQAGTSAYEQY
>TRBJ2-3|TRBV24-1
ATTRGGDHTDTQY
>TRBJ2-5|TRBV9
ASSTGQTETQY
>TRBJ1-1|TRBV25-1
ASRGALNTEAF
>TRBJ2-1|TRBV7-3
ASSPGLAEYNEQF
>TRBJ1-1|TRBV18
ASSPVTGNTEAF
>TRBJ1-2|TRBV6-1
ASSEGTGMRGYT
>TRBJ2-7|TRBV27
ASSLGDRLAPYEQY
>TRBJ1-1|TRBV11-2
ASSLGRDTEAF
>TRBJ1-5|TRBV6-1
ASSEVGGMNQPQH
>TRBJ1-1|TRBV5-1
ASSPPSGPMNTEAF
>TRBJ2-1|TRBV19
ASSISWGGPDNEQF
>TRBJ2-1|TRBV4-1
ASSQDDSSSYNEQF
>TRBJ1-5|TRBV27
ASSIAGDTLRPQH
>TRBJ2-1|TRBV4-1
ASSQGPSGIPREQF
>TRBJ2-3|TRBV5-1
ATGRGGAGDTQY
>TRBJ1-1|TRBV11-3
ASSKGQGGVGTEAF
>TRBJ1-2|TRBV7-2
ASSSRPGTAYGYT
>TRBJ2-6|TRBV4-2
ASSQGGGGARANVLT
>TRBJ2-2|TRBV7-9
ASAGQSNTGELF
>TRBJ1-4|TRBV28
ASSYRQATNEKLF
>TRBJ1-4|TRBV14
ASSVRGRVNEKLF
>TRBJ1-3|TRBV18
ASSPARGPGNTIY
>TRBJ2-7|TRBV9
ASSVGAGGHEQY
>TRBJ1-2|TRBV4-1
ASSQDRGVTYGYT
>TRBJ1-1|TRBV7-9
ASSFEGTEAF
>TRBJ2-3|TRBV6-4
ASSEAGFSTDTQY
>TRBJ2-1|TRBV5-1
ASSLGGSSYNEQF
>TRBJ2-5|TRBV9
ASSVDQAGETQY
>TRBJ1-4|TRBV27
ASSFGGREGEKLF
>TRBJ1-5|TRBV2
ASSERAGSQH
>TRBJ2-3|TRBV5-1
ASSPAGTDTQY
>TRBJ2-1|TRBV19
ASSTRDSTAEQF
>TRBJ2-7|TRBV9
ASSVDYEPTYEQY
>TRBJ2-2|TRBV5-4
ASSFDRGSINTGELF
>TRBJ1-5|TRBV27
ASSFRGNQPQH
>TRBJ2-7|TRBV30
AWGTGAGYEQY
>TRBJ1-5|TRBV7-8
ASSRLTGANQPQH
>TRBJ1-2|TRBV24-1
ATSLSGTVTSNYGYT
>TRBJ2-2|TRBV10-3
ATGRGGSTGELF
>TRBJ1-1|TRBV7-2
ASSLDWGRMNTEAF
>TRBJ2-7|TRBV6-6
ASRHSYEQY
>TRBJ2-7|TRBV19
ASSVGGGYEQY
>TRBJ2-7|TRBV5-1
ASSFGVEGTEQY
>TRBJ1-3|TRBV3-1/TRBV3-2
ASSQDSGGNSGNTIY
>TRBJ1-4|TRBV28
ASSGGGATNEKLF
>TRBJ2-7|TRBV9
ASSDSGDYEQY
>TRBJ1-1|TRBV7-7
ASSLDQGTEAF
>TRBJ2-6|TRBV18
ASSPRGWDRGRTGANVLT
>TRBJ1-6|TRBV5-5
ASSKTGAGDSPLH
>TRBJ2-7|TRBV18
ASSFGLVSDEQY
>TRBJ2-2|TRBV3-1/TRBV3-2
ASSQANTGELF
>TRBJ2-1|TRBV6-4
ASSVGGEYYNEQF
>TRBJ2-5|TRBV12-3/TRBV12-4
ASSGQAKETQY